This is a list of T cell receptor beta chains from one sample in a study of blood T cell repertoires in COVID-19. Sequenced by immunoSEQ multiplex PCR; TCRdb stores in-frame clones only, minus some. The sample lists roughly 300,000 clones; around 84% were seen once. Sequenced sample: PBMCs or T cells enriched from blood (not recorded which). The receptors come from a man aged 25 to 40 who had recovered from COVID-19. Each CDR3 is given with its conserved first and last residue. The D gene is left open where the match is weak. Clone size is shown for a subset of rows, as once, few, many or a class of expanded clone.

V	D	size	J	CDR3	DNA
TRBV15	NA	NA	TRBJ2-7	CATSRDSGSYEQYF	TGTGCCACCAGCAGGGACAGTGGATCCTACGAGCAGTACTTC
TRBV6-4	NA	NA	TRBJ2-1	CASSDGTHNEQFF	TGTGCCAGCAGTGACGGGACTCACAATGAGCAGTTCTTC
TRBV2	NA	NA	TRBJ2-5	CAGLAPAGTQYF	TGTGCCGGTCTAGCACCCGCGGGAACCCAGTACTTC
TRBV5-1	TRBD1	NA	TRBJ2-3	CASSSRTGGSTDTQYF	TGCGCCAGCAGCTCCCGGACAGGGGGGAGTACAGATACGCAGTATTTT
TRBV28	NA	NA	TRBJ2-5	CASKSETQYF	TGTGCCAGCAAATCGGAGACCCAGTACTTC
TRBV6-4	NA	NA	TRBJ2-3	CASSGGLGTDTQYF	TGTGCCAGCAGTGGAGGGTTAGGTACAGATACGCAGTATTTT
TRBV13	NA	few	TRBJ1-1	CASSSDASSGVAFF	TGTGCCAGCAGCTCCGACGCCTCATCAGGGGTAGCTTTCTTT
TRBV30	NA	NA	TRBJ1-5	CAWSGGGAVQPQHF	TGTGCCTGGAGTGGAGGTGGGGCGGTTCAGCCCCAGCATTTT
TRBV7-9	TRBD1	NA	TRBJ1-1	CASSWGTGGLTEAFF	TGTGCCAGCAGCTGGGGGACAGGGGGCCTCACTGAAGCTTTCTTT
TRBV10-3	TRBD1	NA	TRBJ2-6	CAISAGTGPFSGANVLTF	TGTGCCATCAGTGCCGGGACAGGGCCTTTCTCTGGGGCCAACGTCCTGACTTTC
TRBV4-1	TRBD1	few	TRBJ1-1	CASSQILRDRGGNTEAFF	TGCGCCAGCAGCCAGATACTCCGGGACAGGGGAGGAAACACTGAAGCTTTCTTT
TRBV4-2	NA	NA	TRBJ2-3	CASSQDDRYTDTQYF	TGTGCCAGCAGCCAAGATGACAGGTACACAGATACGCAGTATTTT
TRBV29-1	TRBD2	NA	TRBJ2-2	CSVVRTSGGVGELFF	TGCAGCGTAGTGAGGACTAGCGGGGGCGTCGGGGAGCTGTTTTTT
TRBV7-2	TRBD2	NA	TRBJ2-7	CASSSRLAREQYF	TGTGCCAGCAGCTCGCGACTAGCGCGAGAGCAGTACTTC
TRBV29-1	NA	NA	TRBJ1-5	CSVGQEDQPQHF	TGCAGCGTTGGACAGGAAGATCAGCCCCAGCATTTT
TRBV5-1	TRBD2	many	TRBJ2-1	CASSLAGGAYNEQFF	TGCGCCAGCAGCTTGGCTGGGGGGGCCTACAATGAGCAGTTCTTC
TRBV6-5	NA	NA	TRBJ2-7	CASSDMSRSYEQYF	TGTGCCAGCTCGGACATGTCGCGCTCCTACGAGCAGTACTTC
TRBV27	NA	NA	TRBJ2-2	CASSLLAGKAGELFF	TGTGCCAGCAGTTTATTGGCGGGAAAAGCCGGGGAGCTGTTTTTT
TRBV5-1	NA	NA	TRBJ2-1	CASSLMLAKANNEQFF	TGCGCCAGCAGCTTGATGCTAGCTAAGGCTAACAATGAGCAGTTCTTC
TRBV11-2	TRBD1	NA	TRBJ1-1	CASSFTGGAPTEAFF	TGTGCCAGCAGCTTCACAGGGGGCGCACCCACTGAAGCTTTCTTT
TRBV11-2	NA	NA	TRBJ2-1	CASSLAPGNEQFF	TGTGCCAGCAGCTTAGCACCGGGCAATGAGCAGTTCTTC
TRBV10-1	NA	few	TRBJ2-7	CASSAPGADYEQYF	TGCGCCAGCAGTGCCCCAGGGGCGGACTACGAGCAGTACTTC
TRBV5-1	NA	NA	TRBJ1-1	CASSLEQGNTEAFF	TGCGCCAGCAGCTTGGAACAGGGCAACACTGAAGCTTTCTTT
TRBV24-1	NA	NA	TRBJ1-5	CATLRRRANQPQHF	TGTGCCACCCTCAGAAGGAGGGCCAATCAGCCCCAGCATTTT
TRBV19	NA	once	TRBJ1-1	CASSIGPSDMNTEAFF	TGTGCCAGTAGTATTGGTCCCTCAGACATGAACACTGAAGCTTTCTTT
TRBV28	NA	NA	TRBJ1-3	CASKPGGGLGNTIYF	TGTGCCAGCAAACCCGGGGGGGGGCTCGGAAACACCATATATTTT
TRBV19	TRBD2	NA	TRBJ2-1	CASKMAGGPLGEQFF	TGTGCCAGCAAGATGGCGGGAGGGCCCTTAGGTGAGCAGTTCTTC